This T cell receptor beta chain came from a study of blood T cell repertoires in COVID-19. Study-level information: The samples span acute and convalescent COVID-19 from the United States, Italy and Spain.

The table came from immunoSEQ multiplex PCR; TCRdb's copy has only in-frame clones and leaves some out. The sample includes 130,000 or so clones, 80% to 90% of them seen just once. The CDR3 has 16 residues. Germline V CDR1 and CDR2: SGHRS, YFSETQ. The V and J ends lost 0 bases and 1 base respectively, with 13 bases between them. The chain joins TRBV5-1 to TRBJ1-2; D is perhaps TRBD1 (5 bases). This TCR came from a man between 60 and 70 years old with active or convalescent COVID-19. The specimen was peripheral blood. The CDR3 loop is CASSLGQGIGNYGYTF. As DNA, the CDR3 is TGCGCCAGCAGCTTGGGGCAGGGAATTGGTAACTATGGCTACACCTTC.